These T cell receptor beta chains were read from a single sample in a study of blood T cell repertoires in COVID-19. Libraries were prepared by immunoSEQ multiplex PCR; TCRdb keeps only in-frame clonotypes and omits some of them. The sample includes 200,000 to 300,000 clones, about 88% of them seen just once. The sample consisted of peripheral blood. These receptors all stem from a man aged 25-45 years with active or convalescent COVID-19. Each CDR3 is given with its conserved first and last residue. A D gene is named only where the DNA matches it firmly. Expanded clones get a size class; other rows say once, few or many, or leave the size out.

TGCGCCAGCAGCGAACAGACAGGGGGTTGGTCACCCCTCCACTTT CASSEQTGGWSPLHF TRBJ1-6 TRBV5-1 NA TRBD1 15
TGTGCCAGTAGTACAAACCAAAACACGGACATTCAAGGTCAGCCCCAGCATTTT CASSTNQNTDIQGQPQHF TRBJ1-5 TRBV19 once NA 18
TGTGCCAGTAGTGTTGGGCGATCCTACGAGCAGTACTTC CASSVGRSYEQYF TRBJ2-7 TRBV19 NA NA 13
TGCGCCAGCAGCCCCACGATCACCGCAGGGATTAAATACAATGAGCAGTTCTTC CASSPTITAGIKYNEQFF TRBJ2-1 TRBV5-1 NA NA 18
TGTGCCAGCCAGTACGCGGGGGATTACTACGAGCAGTACTTC CASQYAGDYYEQYF TRBJ2-7 TRBV6-5 few TRBD2 14
TGTGCCAGCAGCCAAGATGGGACAGGGGCTTTTCGGGAAAAACTGTTTTTT CASSQDGTGAFREKLFF TRBJ1-4 TRBV14 NA TRBD1 17
TGTGCCAGCAGCTCCCATGGGGAGAGCTCCTATAATTCACCCCTCCACTTT CASSSHGESSYNSPLHF TRBJ1-6 TRBV13 NA NA 17
TGCGCCAGCAGCTTGGAGACAGGGGGTCCCAATGAGCAGTTCTTC CASSLETGGPNEQFF TRBJ2-1 TRBV5-1 NA TRBD1 15
TGCGCCAGCAGCTTGGTCAGGTCTGACACCGGGGAGCTGTTTTTT CASSLVRSDTGELFF TRBJ2-2 TRBV5-1 NA NA 15
TGTGCCAGCAGCTACTCCCCGGGACAGCAAGAGACCCAGTACTTC CASSYSPGQQETQYF TRBJ2-5 TRBV7-6 NA TRBD1 15
TGTGCCAGTACCCACAGGGGCTATGGCTACACCTTC CASTHRGYGYTF TRBJ1-2 TRBV19 NA TRBD1 12
TGTGCCAGCAGTTACCCAGGGACATCTTACAATGAGCAGTTCTTC CASSYPGTSYNEQFF TRBJ2-1 TRBV6-5 NA NA 15
TGTGCCAGCAGTTACCTGGCGGGGGACCCTCGAGAGACCCAGTACTTC CASSYLAGDPRETQYF TRBJ2-5 TRBV6-5 NA TRBD2 16
TGTGCCAGCAGCAAAGCTCACAGCTCGAACACCGGGGAGCTGTTTTTT CASSKAHSSNTGELFF TRBJ2-2 TRBV21-1 NA NA 16
TGCGCCAGCAGCCAAGATGGGGCGGTGAACACTGAAGCTTTCTTT CASSQDGAVNTEAFF TRBJ1-1 TRBV4-1 NA NA 15
TGTGCCAGCAGCCGCCCCACAGGGACGGCAGATACGCAGTATTTT CASSRPTGTADTQYF TRBJ2-3 TRBV6-5 NA NA 15
TGTGCCAGCAGCCCGTGGACTAGCGGGGGGGGAGAGACCCAGTACTTC CASSPWTSGGGETQYF TRBJ2-5 TRBV7-9 NA TRBD2 16
TGTGCCAGCAGCCCGCGGACAGGTGGGGGGCCGGGTGAAAAACTGTTTTTT CASSPRTGGGPGEKLFF TRBJ1-4 TRBV7-9 NA TRBD1 17
TGTGCCAGCAGTGCCGGTCCGTCACCCAATCAGCCCCAGCATTTT CASSAGPSPNQPQHF TRBJ1-5 TRBV2 NA NA 15
TGTGCCACCAGCAGAGGGGACTGGGACAGGGGGCGTTCACCCCTCCACTTT CATSRGDWDRGRSPLHF TRBJ1-6 TRBV15 NA TRBD1 17
TGTGCCAGCAGCCAGGGGGGACAGGGGCAGTACGAGCAGTACTTC CASSQGGQGQYEQYF TRBJ2-7 TRBV14 few TRBD1 15
TGTGCCAGCAGTCCGGGGGTCAACGAGCAGTACTTC CASSPGVNEQYF TRBJ2-7 TRBV5-6 NA NA 12
TGCGCCAGCAGCACAGGACTAGGGGGGGAGACCCAGTACTTC CASSTGLGGETQYF TRBJ2-5 TRBV5-1 once NA 14
TGTGCCAGCAGCCCACGACAGGGACACACTGAAGCTTTCTTT CASSPRQGHTEAFF TRBJ1-1 TRBV2 NA TRBD1 14
TGTGCCAGCAGTGGAAAACTAGCGGGGGCTGGTGGGACCCAGTACTTC CASSGKLAGAGGTQYF TRBJ2-5 TRBV25-1 NA TRBD2 16
TGTGCCAGCAGCCAAGATTCCGGACTAGCGGACACCGGGGAGCTGTTTTTT CASSQDSGLADTGELFF TRBJ2-2 TRBV4-2 NA TRBD2 17
TGCGCCAGCAGCCAAGGCCTTGGGGGAGGGAACTATGGCTACACCTTC CASSQGLGGGNYGYTF TRBJ1-2 TRBV4-3 NA NA 16
TGTGCCAGCAGGGCGGGGGGTGAGAATGAAAAACTGTTTTTT CASRAGGENEKLFF TRBJ1-4 TRBV2 few NA 14
TGCGCCAGCAGCCGAGCGGGGAGGAACACCGGGGAGCTGTTTTTT CASSRAGRNTGELFF TRBJ2-2 TRBV4-1 NA TRBD2 15
TGTGCCAGCAGCGCCGGGACAGAAACATACTATGGCTACACCTTC CASSAGTETYYGYTF TRBJ1-2 TRBV7-9 NA TRBD1 15
TGCGCCAGCAGCTTCGGGGGGAACACTGAAGCTTTCTTT CASSFGGNTEAFF TRBJ1-1 TRBV5-1 once NA 13
TGCGCCAGCAGCCCGGCTAGCGGGGGGGCTGCTGAGACCCAGTACTTC CASSPASGGAAETQYF TRBJ2-5 TRBV5-1 NA TRBD2 16
TGTGCCTGGAAATTGGGGGGGAACCAGTACTTC CAWKLGGNQYF TRBJ2-5 TRBV30 many TRBD2 11
TGCAGCGTTAGGGGACAGAACTATGGCTACACCTTC CSVRGQNYGYTF TRBJ1-2 TRBV29-1 NA TRBD1 12
TGTGCCAGCAGTGAAAAAAGGGGCCCGACAGGGTTGACGTACGAGCAGTACTTC CASSEKRGPTGLTYEQYF TRBJ2-7 TRBV2 NA TRBD1 18
TGTGCCAGCAGTTTCCAGGATCAGCCCCAGCATTTT CASSFQDQPQHF TRBJ1-5 TRBV12-3/TRBV12-4 NA NA 12
TGTGCCAGCAGCGTAGCAGTCGCTAACTATGGCTACACCTTC CASSVAVANYGYTF TRBJ1-2 TRBV9 NA NA 14
TGCGCCAGCAGCCAAGCCGGGACAGTGAACACTGAAGCTTTCTTT CASSQAGTVNTEAFF TRBJ1-1 TRBV4-1 NA TRBD1 15
TGCAGCTCTTCTTCGGGGGTGGCGAACACTGAAGCTTTCTTT CSSSSGVANTEAFF TRBJ1-1 TRBV29-1 NA NA 14
TGCAGCGTTGGCCCAAATAAGGGGGCTTTCTTT CSVGPNKGAFF TRBJ1-1 TRBV29-1 NA NA 11
TGTGCCAGTAACGACAGGGGTAGTCAGCCCCAGCATTTT CASNDRGSQPQHF TRBJ1-5 TRBV19 NA TRBD1 13
TGTGCCAGCAGTTCCCAGACTAGCGGGGGCGCCGGGCGGACCCAGTACTTC CASSSQTSGGAGRTQYF TRBJ2-5 TRBV11-2 NA TRBD2 17
TGTGCCAGCAGCTTAGGGTCAAACAGCCCCTACAATGAGCAGTTCTTC CASSLGSNSPYNEQFF TRBJ2-1 TRBV7-3 NA NA 16
TGTGCCGGGGGGGCAGTCGGCGAAAAACTGTTTTTT CAGGAVGEKLFF TRBJ1-4 TRBV7-9 NA NA 12
TGCAGCGTACACGGGACAGGGGGCACTGAAGCTTTCTTT CSVHGTGGTEAFF TRBJ1-1 TRBV29-1 NA TRBD1 13
TGTGCCAGCAGCTTTTACCCAGCGGCGTGGGAGACCCAGTACTTC CASSFYPAAWETQYF TRBJ2-5 TRBV11-2 once NA 15
TGTGCCAGCAGTGGGGCCCCCAATTCTGGCTATGGCTACACCTTC CASSGAPNSGYGYTF TRBJ1-2 TRBV27 NA NA 15
TGCGCCAGCAGCTTGGTGCAGACCAGGTCTGCTGGCTACACCTTC CASSLVQTRSAGYTF TRBJ1-2 TRBV5-1 NA NA 15
TGTGCCAGCAGCGTAGCGGGGCAGGGGGTATACGAGCAGTACTTC CASSVAGQGVYEQYF TRBJ2-7 TRBV9 NA TRBD1 15
TGTGCCAGCAGCCGGGACAGATCCTACGAGCAGTACTTC CASSRDRSYEQYF TRBJ2-7 TRBV3-1/TRBV3-2 NA TRBD1 13
TGCAGCGTTGACCCGGGAAGCGCCAAAAACATTCAGTACTTC CSVDPGSAKNIQYF TRBJ2-4 TRBV29-1 NA NA 14
TGTGCCAGCAGCTTAGAATTTCACAGCTGGAATGAAAAACTGTTTTTT CASSLEFHSWNEKLFF TRBJ1-4 TRBV7-2 NA NA 16
TGTGCCAGCAGCCTTTCGGTCGGGACACCTTCCAACCCAGGGTATGGCTACACCTTC CASSLSVGTPSNPGYGYTF TRBJ1-2 TRBV9 NA NA 19
TGTGCCAGCAGCCAAGATTTGGCAGTAACCTACGAGCAGTACTTC CASSQDLAVTYEQYF TRBJ2-7 TRBV3-1/TRBV3-2 NA NA 15
TGTGCCAGCAGTCCCACCTTCTATAGCAATCAGCCCCAGCATTTT CASSPTFYSNQPQHF TRBJ1-5 TRBV27 NA NA 15
TGTGCCAGCAGCCACAAAACAGGGGTTCGGGTCTATGGCTACACCTTC CASSHKTGVRVYGYTF TRBJ1-2 TRBV3-1/TRBV3-2 NA TRBD1 16
TGCGCCAGCAGCTTGGCCGGGACAGGTTACGAGCAGTACTTC CASSLAGTGYEQYF TRBJ2-7 TRBV5-1 few TRBD1 14
TGTGCCAGCAGTTCCGGGTCGGCGACAACTAATGAAAAACTGTTTTTT CASSSGSATTNEKLFF TRBJ1-4 TRBV7-9 NA NA 16
TGTGCCAGTAGTATAGACGCGGCGGGGGGGCGCGAGCAGTACTTC CASSIDAAGGREQYF TRBJ2-7 TRBV19 NA TRBD2 15
TGTGCCACCAGCAGAAGGACAGGCCAAGATCAGCCCCAGCATTTT CATSRRTGQDQPQHF TRBJ1-5 TRBV15 NA TRBD1 15